Reported below is one TCR beta chain. The sample comes from a study of blood T cell repertoires in COVID-19. The wider study: Italy, Spain and the United States were the sources of the convalescent and acute COVID-19 samples. Nucleic acid was either cDNA or gDNA, and it came from T cells, B-cell-depleted T cells, or PBMCs.

This CDR3 region has 15 residues. Germline CDR1 SNHLY, CDR2 FYNNEI. V dropped 6 bases and J dropped 3; count of bases not matched to a gene: 3. As originally analysed: Researchers report that nucleated cell counts were estimated from reference gene primer amplification. Using immunoSEQ multiplex PCR, the repertoire was profiled, and TCRdb retains in-frame clones only, with some absent. The V and J calls and clone size come from that table; D and trimming were worked out from the DNA. The sample records fewer than 250,000 clones, roughly four fifths being singletons. Sequenced input: peripheral blood. This chain uses TRBV2 with TRBJ1-5; TRBD1 aligns across 12 bases. The TCR was taken from a man aged 45 to 65 with acute or convalescent COVID-19. The CDR3 DNA reads as TGTGCCAGCAGAGGGACAGGGGGCCCCAATCAGCCCCAGCATTTT. Translation: CASRGTGGPNQPQHF.